This T cell receptor (beta chain) was observed in a study of T cell repertoires in cytomegalovirus infection (dated 2019 in TCRdb). For context, the study as a whole: The peptide stimulations were aimed at well-studied HLA-B-restricted epitopes as well as recently identified HLA-C-restricted CMV epitopes, whose presentation resists viral immunomodulation. Because public TCR beta signatures pointed to carriage of CMV infection together with the matching HLA type, the HLA type of each donor mattered for the analysis.

The data were produced on an Illumina HiSeq 1500. TCRdb trimmed public reads at Q25 via fastp, called clones via MiXCR and kept in-frame beta chains. Identical CDR3 proteins give one entry, which carries the most common genes and DNA. The sample includes hundreds of thousands of distinct CDR3 sequences, with more than 25% observed a single time. The top ten clonotypes cover about 14% of the sample. The treatment or condition label of this sample denotes: in vitro stimulation with specific CMV peptide epitopes to enrich CMV-specific T cells. Comments on this clonotype: Its specific antigen is unknown. No base quality information exists; no much larger clone differs at one position.

The trim is 6 bases for V and 4 bases for J, with a gap of 16 bases between the germline ends. From the cysteine up to the phenylalanine, the CDR3 has a length of 15 residues. Here the CDR3 DNA is all that survives: 45 bases in frame from base 1. The germline V gene provides CDR1 MNHGY and CDR2 SAAAGT. The paper as a whole reports these results and caveats: Carriers of CMV infection plus the relevant HLA type were discriminated by the cumulative frequency of public TCR beta family members in the study cohort and in an independent roughly 370-donor cohort. The ex vivo response was dominated by HLA-C-restricted CMV-specific TCR beta clonotypes, which also provided the single most frequent clonotype in two of eight donors.

This sequence was found in a human donor in good health (CMV status not recorded). Some clones in this sample may be carry-over from other donors' samples. The chain uses TRBV6-8 and TRBJ2-1, with no confidently assigned D gene. The specimen comprised cultured CD8+ T cells from PBMCs, sampled from culture after CMV antigen stimulation. The base sequence is TGTGCCAGCAGCCGCCTAGACAAATTTTACAATGAGCAGTTCTTC. It translates as CASSRLDKFYNEQFF.